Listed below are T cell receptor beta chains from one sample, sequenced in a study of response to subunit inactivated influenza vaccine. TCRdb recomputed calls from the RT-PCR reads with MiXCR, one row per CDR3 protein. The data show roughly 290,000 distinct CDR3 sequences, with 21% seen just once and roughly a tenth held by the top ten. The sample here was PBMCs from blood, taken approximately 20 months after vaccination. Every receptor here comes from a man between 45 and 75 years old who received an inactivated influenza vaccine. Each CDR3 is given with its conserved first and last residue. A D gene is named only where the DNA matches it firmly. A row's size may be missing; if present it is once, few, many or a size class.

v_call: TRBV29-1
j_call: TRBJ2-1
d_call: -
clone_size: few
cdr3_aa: CSAVRGVRGSNEQFF
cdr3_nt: TGCAGCGCCGTGAGGGGGGTAAGAGGTTCCAATGAGCAGTTCTTC

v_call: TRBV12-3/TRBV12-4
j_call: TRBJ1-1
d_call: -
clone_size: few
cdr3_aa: CASTLHKNTEAFF
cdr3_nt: TGTGCCAGCACCTTACACAAGAACACTGAAGCTTTCTTT

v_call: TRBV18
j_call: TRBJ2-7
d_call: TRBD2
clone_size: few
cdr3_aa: CASSPPSAGGLSYEQYF
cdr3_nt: TGTGCCAGCTCACCACCTTCCGCGGGGGGCCTATCCTACGAGCAGTACTTC

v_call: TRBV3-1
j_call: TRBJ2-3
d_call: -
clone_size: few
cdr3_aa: CASSQELEGWYTQYF
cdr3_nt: TGTGCCAGCAGCCAAGAATTGGAGGGTTGGTATACGCAGTATTTT

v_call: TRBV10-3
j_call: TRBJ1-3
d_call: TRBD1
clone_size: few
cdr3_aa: CAVTGANSGNTIYF
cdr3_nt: TGTGCCGTGACAGGGGCAAACTCTGGAAACACCATATATTTT

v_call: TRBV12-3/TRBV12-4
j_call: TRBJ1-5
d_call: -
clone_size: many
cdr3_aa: CASSLGGQPQHF
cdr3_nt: TGTGCCAGCAGTTTAGGGGGACAGCCCCAGCATTTT

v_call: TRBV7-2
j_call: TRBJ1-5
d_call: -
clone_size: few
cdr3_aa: CASSQQENQPQHF
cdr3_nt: TGTGCCAGCAGTCAACAGGAGAATCAGCCCCAGCATTTT

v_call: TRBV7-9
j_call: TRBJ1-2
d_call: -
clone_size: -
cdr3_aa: CASSFTAGNGYTF
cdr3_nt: TGTGCCAGCAGCTTTACGGCGGGCAATGGCTACACCTTC

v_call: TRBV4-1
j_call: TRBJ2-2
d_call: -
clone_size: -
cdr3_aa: CASSQVGWVTGELFF
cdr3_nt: TGCGCCAGCAGCCAGGTCGGCTGGGTTACCGGGGAGCTGTTTTTT

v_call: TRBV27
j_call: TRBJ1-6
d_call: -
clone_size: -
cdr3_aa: CASRAGTRDNSPLHF
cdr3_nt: TGTGCCAGCAGGGCCGGGACACGGGATAATTCACCCCTCCACTTT

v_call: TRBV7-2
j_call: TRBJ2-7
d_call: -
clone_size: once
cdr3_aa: CASSLAVGQDEQYF
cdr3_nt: TGTGCCAGCAGCTTAGCAGTTGGGCAGGACGAGCAGTACTTC

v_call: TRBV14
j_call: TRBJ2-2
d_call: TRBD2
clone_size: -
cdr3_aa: CASSQAGRATGELFF
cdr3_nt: TGTGCCAGCAGCCAAGCCGGGAGGGCCACCGGGGAGCTGTTTTTT

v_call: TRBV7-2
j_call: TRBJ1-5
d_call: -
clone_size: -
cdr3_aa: CASSFRASNQPQHF
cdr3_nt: TGTGCCAGCAGCTTCCGGGCGAGCAATCAGCCCCAGCATTTT

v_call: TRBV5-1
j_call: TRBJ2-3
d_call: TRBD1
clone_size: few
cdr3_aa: CASSFTGVGATDTQYF
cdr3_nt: TGCGCCAGCAGCTTCACAGGGGTCGGGGCGACAGATACGCAGTATTTT

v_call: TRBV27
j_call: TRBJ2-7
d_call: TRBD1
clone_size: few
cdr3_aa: CASSLYGTGHEQYF
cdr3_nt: TGTGCCAGCAGTTTATATGGGACAGGGCACGAGCAGTACTTC

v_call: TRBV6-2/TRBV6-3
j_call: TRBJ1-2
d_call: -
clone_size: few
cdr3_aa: CASSYEGRTYGYTF
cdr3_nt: TGTGCCAGCAGTTACGAGGGGAGGACCTATGGCTACACCTTC

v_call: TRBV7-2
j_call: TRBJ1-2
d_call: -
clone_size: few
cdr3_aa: CASSLTPRDNYGYTF
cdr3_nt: TGTGCCAGCAGCTTAACCCCTCGGGATAACTATGGCTACACCTTC

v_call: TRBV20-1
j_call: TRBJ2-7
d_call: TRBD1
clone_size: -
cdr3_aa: CSARDLYRGQYEQYF
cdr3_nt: TGCAGTGCTAGAGATCTTTATAGGGGGCAGTACGAGCAGTACTTC

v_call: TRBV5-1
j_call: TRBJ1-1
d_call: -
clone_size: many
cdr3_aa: CASRVQRDTEAFF
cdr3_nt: TGCGCCAGCAGGGTCCAGCGGGACACTGAAGCTTTCTTT

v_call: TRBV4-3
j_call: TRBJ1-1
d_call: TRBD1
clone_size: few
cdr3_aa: CASSGGTGGGLSRTEAFF
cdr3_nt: TGCGCCAGCAGCGGAGGGACAGGGGGCGGATTGTCAAGGACTGAAGCTTTCTTT

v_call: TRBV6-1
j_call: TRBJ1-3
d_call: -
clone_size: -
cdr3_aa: CASAAISGNTIYF
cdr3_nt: TGTGCCAGCGCCGCTATCTCTGGAAACACCATATATTTT

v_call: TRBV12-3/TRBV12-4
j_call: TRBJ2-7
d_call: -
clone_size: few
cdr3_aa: CASSGQVGGEQYF
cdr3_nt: TGTGCCAGCAGCGGACAGGTCGGGGGGGAGCAGTACTTC

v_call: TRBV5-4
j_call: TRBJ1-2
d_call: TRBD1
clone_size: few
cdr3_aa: CASSLEPQGASGYTF
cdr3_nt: TGTGCCAGCAGCTTGGAGCCCCAGGGGGCTTCTGGCTACACCTTC

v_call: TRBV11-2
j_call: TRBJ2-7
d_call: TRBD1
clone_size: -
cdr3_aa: CASSLEGRQGPFYEQYF
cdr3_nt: TGTGCCAGCAGCTTAGAGGGAAGACAGGGACCCTTCTACGAGCAGTACTTC

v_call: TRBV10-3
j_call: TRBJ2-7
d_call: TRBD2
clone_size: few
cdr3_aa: CAISRTSGGAGEQYF
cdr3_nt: TGTGCCATCAGCCGGACTAGCGGGGGGGCCGGTGAGCAGTACTTC

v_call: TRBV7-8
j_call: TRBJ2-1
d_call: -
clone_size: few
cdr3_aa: CASSLELERAFF
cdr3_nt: TGTGCCAGCAGCTTAGAACTAGAACGTGCGTTCTTC

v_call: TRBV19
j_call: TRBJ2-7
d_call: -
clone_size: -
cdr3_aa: CASSMGPYEQYF
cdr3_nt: TGTGCCAGTAGTATGGGACCCTACGAGCAGTACTTC

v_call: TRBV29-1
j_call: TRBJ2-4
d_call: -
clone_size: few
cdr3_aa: CSVEDQGRIKNIQYF
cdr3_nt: TGCAGCGTTGAAGATCAGGGGAGAATCAAAAACATTCAGTACTTC

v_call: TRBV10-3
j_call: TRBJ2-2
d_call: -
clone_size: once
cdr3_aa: CAITPEYFVAGELFF
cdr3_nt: TGTGCCATCACTCCGGAATACTTCGTCGCCGGGGAGCTGTTTTTT

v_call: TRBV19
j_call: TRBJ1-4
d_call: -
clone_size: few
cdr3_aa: CASSDRRGEKLFF
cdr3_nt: TGTGCCAGTAGTGATCGGCGGGGGGAAAAACTGTTTTTT

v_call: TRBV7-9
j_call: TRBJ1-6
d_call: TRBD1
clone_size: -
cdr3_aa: CASSSSGGAHNSPLHF
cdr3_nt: TGTGCCAGCAGCTCCTCAGGGGGCGCGCATAATTCACCCCTCCACTTT